The next 13 T cell receptor beta chains were all read from a single sample in a study of blood T cell repertoires in COVID-19. Generated by immunoSEQ multiplex PCR, the TCRdb table keeps only in-frame clones and is missing some. The table has fewer than 300,000 clones, about nine tenths seen once. Sequencing used peripheral blood. The source is a man aged 50-59 years with COVID-19, enrolled during active disease.

The chain combines TRBV6-5 with TRBJ1-2, with 7 bases aligning to TRBD1. V shed 2 bases, J shed 8 bases, and the junction held 5 bases outside the gene matches. The CDR3 is made up of 13 amino acids. The germline V gene has CDR1 MNHEY and CDR2 SVGAGI. For the CDR3, the DNA is TGTGCCAGCAGTTACGGTCAGGGGGTGGGCTACACCTTC. Amino acid sequence: CASSYGQGVGYTF.

This clone was seen more than once but under ten times. The V and J genes are TRBV7-2 and TRBJ2-7; TRBD1 matches 9 bases. With 6 bases clipped from V and 2 bases from J, the junction kept 5 bases outside the gene matches. Germline loops: CDR1 SGHTA, CDR2 FQGNSA. The CDR3 length is 14 residues. The CDR3 region has the DNA TGTGCCAGCAGGGAAACAGGGGGCCCCTACGAGCAGTACTTC. Protein product: CASRETGGPYEQYF.

The V gene is TRBV3-1 (or the pseudogene TRBV3-2), the J gene TRBJ1-1; 7 bases map to TRBD1. The V and J ends lost 7 bases and 6 bases, in that order; junction bases with no gene match: 8. CDR3 length: 13 amino acids. Germline assignment: CDR1 LGHDT and CDR2 YNNKEL (reference sequence). Here the CDR3 reads CASNTQGNSEAFF. The CDR3 DNA follows: TGTGCCAGCAACACACAGGGGAATTCTGAAGCTTTCTTT.

This clone occurred a few times. The rearrangement uses TRBV3-1 (or the pseudogene TRBV3-2) and TRBJ2-7, with TRBD1 matching 9 bases. Germline assignment: CDR1 LGHDT and CDR2 YNNKEL (reference sequence). V gave up 3 bases and J gave up 6 bases; unmatched junction bases: 9. This CDR3 is 15 amino acids long. The CDR3: CASSHDGTGIGEQYF. The CDR3 DNA reads TGTGCCAGCAGCCATGACGGGACAGGGATCGGCGAGCAGTACTTC.

This chain links TRBV3-1 (or the pseudogene TRBV3-2) with TRBJ2-7, with TRBD1 matching 9 bases. The CDR3 sequence is 16 residues long. Trimming took 1 base from V and 4 from J; bases not matched to a gene: 8. CDR1 LGHDT and CDR2 YNNKEL come from the germline V gene (reference sequence). The DNA for the CDR3 is TGTGCCAGCAGCCAAGTATTTGGACAGGGGCGATACGAGCAGTACTTC. Its protein is CASSQVFGQGRYEQYF.

V gene TRBV2 combines with J gene TRBJ2-1; TRBD2 aligns across 15 bases. This CDR3 is built from 17 residues. Germline V gene data show CDR1 as SNHLY and CDR2 as FYNNEI. V gave up 5 bases and J gave up 7 bases; unmatched junction bases: 9. The CDR3 here is CASSTGLAGGNLNEQFF. For the CDR3, the DNA is TGTGCCAGCAGTACGGGACTAGCGGGGGGTAACCTGAATGAGCAGTTCTTC.

In DNA form, the CDR3 reads TGTGCCAGCAGTGAACCGGGACAGGGTCGCTACGAGCAGTACTTC. Translated: CASSEPGQGRYEQYF. The chain recombines TRBV6-1 with TRBJ2-7; 9 nucleotides match TRBD1. Trimming cost V 2 bases and J 3 bases; bases outside gene matches: 5. Germline V gene sequence: CDR1 MNHNS, CDR2 SASEGT. The CDR3 extends over 15 amino acids.

This clone is a singleton in its sample. This chain connects TRBV19 to TRBJ1-1; no firm D call. The germline V and J ends were trimmed by 4 bases and 2 bases, with 8 bases remaining between them. The V gene's germline CDR1 is LNHDA and CDR2 SQIVND (reference sequence). This CDR3 region has 13 residues. The chain's CDR3 is CASSRAGNTEAFF. CDR3 DNA sequence: TGTGCCAGTAGTAGGGCGGGAAACACTGAAGCTTTCTTT.

The CDR3 loop is CASSTGTGGESSYGYTF. CDR3 DNA: TGTGCCAGCAGCACGGGGACAGGGGGCGAGTCTTCCTATGGCTACACCTTC. The chain has TRBV11-2 and TRBJ1-2, with TRBD1 identical over 12 bases. The ends lost 5 bases at V and 4 bases at J; junction bases unmatched: 11. This CDR3 region has 17 residues. Germline CDR1 reads SGHAT; CDR2 reads FQNNGV.

This clone has just a few counts. The V gene is TRBV29-1, the J gene TRBJ2-7; a possible D gene is TRBD1 (6 bases). The CDR3 loop spans 15 amino acids. From germline, CDR1 is SQVTM and CDR2 ANQGSEA. Trimming removed 3 bases from V and 5 bases from J, with 20 bases in between. CDR3 protein: CSVEGFWGHLDEQYF. CDR3 DNA sequence: TGCAGCGTTGAGGGGTTTTGGGGACACCTCGACGAGCAGTACTTC.

This clone was found a few times. J is TRBJ2-1 and V is TRBV13; TRBD2 might be the D (6 bases). V was cut by 4 bases and J by 2 bases, with 12 bases left in between. The CDR3 has 15 residues. CDR1 PRHDT and CDR2 FYEKMQ come from the germline V gene (reference sequence). The CDR3 here is CASSSTGDPYNEQFF. For the CDR3, the DNA is TGTGCCAGCAGCTCGACGGGGGACCCCTACAATGAGCAGTTCTTC.

On this clone: Compared with germline, one end of the junction differs, possibly owing to a read error. The genes are TRBV7-7 and TRBJ1-3, with D possibly being TRBD1 (6 bases). CDR1 and CDR2 (germline): SSHAT, FNYEAQ (reference sequence). This CDR3 spans 16 amino acids. CDR3 protein: CASSPQLSGVGNTIYF. CDR3 coding DNA: TGTGCTAGCAGCCCCCAGTTGTCAGGGGTCGGAAACACCATATATTTT. Filled out from reference TRBV7-7 and TRBJ1-3, the complete variable domain reads GAGVSQSPRYKVTKRGQDVTLRCDPISSHATLYWYQQALGQGPEFLTYFNYEAQPDKSGLPSDRFSAERPEGSISTLTIQRTEQRDSAMYRCASSPQLSGVGNTIYFGEGSWLTVV.

The chain employs TRBV6-5 and TRBJ2-1, with TRBD2 as a possible D gene (5 bases). The CDR3 consists of 14 residues. Germline lookup yields CDR1 MNHEY and CDR2 SVGAGI. The V end lost 6 bases, the J end lost 1 base, and 10 bases lay between the germline ends. The CDR3 region is CASRTEGSYNEQFF. CDR3 sequence (DNA): TGTGCCAGCAGGACCGAGGGTTCCTACAATGAGCAGTTCTTC.